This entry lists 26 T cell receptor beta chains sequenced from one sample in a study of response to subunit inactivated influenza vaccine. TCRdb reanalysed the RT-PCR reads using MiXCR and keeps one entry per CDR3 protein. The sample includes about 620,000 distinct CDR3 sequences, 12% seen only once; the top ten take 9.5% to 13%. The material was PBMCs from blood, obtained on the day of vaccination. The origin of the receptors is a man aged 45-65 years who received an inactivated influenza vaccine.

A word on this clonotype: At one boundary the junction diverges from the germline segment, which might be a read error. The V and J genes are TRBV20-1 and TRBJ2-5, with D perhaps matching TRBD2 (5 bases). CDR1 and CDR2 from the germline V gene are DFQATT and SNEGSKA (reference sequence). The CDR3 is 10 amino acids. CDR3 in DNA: TGCAATGCTAGGAGGGAGACCCAGTACTTC. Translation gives CNARRETQYF.

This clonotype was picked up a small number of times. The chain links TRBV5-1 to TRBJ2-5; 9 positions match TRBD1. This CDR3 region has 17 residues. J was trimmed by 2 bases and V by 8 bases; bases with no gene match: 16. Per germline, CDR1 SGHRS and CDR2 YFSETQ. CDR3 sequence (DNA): TGCGCCAGGAGAGGGACAGGGTTTCCCGAATTACAAGAGACCCAGTACTTC. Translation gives CARRGTGFPELQETQYF. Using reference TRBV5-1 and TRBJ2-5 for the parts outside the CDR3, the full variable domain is KAGVTQTPRYLIKTRGQQVTLSCSPISGHRSVSWYQQTPGQGLQFLFEYFSETQRNKGNFPGRFSGRQFSNSRSEMNVSTLELGDSALYLCARRGTGFPELQETQYFGPGTRLLVL.

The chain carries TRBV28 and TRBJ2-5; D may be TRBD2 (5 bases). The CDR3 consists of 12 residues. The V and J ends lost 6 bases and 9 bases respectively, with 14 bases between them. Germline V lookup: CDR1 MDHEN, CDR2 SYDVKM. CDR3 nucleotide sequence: TGTGCCAGCAGCCTCTGGCGGGCGGCCCAGTACTTC. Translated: CASSLWRAAQYF.

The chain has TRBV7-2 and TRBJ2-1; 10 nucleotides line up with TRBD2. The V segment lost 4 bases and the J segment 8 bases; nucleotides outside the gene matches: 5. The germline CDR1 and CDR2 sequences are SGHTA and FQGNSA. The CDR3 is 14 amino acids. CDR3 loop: CASSYYGTSDEQFF. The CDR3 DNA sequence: TGTGCCAGCAGCTATTACGGGACTAGCGATGAGCAGTTCTTC. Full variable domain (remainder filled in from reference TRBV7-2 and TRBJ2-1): GAGVSQSPSNKVTEKGKDVELRCDPISGHTALYWYRQSLGQGLEFLIYFQGNSAPDKSGLPSDRFSAERTGGSVSTLTIQRTQQEDSAVYLCASSYYGTSDEQFFGPGTRLTVL.

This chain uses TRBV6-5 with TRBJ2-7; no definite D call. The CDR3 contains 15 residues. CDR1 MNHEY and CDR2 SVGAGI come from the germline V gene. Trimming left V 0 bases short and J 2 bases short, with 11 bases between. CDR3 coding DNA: TGTGCCAGCAGTTACTCCAGTACTCCAGCCTACGAGCAGTACTTC. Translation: CASSYSSTPAYEQYF.

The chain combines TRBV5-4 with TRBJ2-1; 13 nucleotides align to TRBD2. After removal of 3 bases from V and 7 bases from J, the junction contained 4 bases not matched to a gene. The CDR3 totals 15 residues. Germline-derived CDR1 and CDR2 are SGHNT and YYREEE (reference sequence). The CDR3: CASSWGLAGSNEQFF. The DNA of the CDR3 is TGTGCCAGCAGCTGGGGACTAGCGGGGAGTAATGAGCAGTTCTTC.

CDR3 nucleotides: TGCAGCGTTGAGGGTGAGGACAGATCCTACGAGCAGTACTTC. Translating it yields CSVEGEDRSYEQYF. The chain carries TRBV29-1 and TRBJ2-7, with TRBD1 as a possible D gene (6 bases). The CDR3 is 14 amino acids. Trimming stripped 3 bases from V and 1 base from J, with 13 bases between. Germline-derived CDR1 and CDR2 are SQVTM and ANQGSEA.

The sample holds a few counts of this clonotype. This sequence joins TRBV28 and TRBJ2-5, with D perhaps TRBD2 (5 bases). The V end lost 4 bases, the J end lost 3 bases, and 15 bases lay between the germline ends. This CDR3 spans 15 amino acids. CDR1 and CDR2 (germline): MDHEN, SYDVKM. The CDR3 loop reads CASSSRARREETQYF. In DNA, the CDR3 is TGTGCCAGCAGTTCGCGGGCCCGAAGGGAAGAGACCCAGTACTTC.

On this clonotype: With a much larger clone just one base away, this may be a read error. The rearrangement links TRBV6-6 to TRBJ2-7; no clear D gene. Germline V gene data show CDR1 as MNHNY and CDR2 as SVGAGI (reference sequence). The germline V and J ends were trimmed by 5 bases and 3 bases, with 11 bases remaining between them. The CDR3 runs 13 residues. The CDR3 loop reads CASSRINHYEQYF. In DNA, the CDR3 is TGTGCCAGCAGTAGAATAAATCACTACGAGCAGTACTTC.

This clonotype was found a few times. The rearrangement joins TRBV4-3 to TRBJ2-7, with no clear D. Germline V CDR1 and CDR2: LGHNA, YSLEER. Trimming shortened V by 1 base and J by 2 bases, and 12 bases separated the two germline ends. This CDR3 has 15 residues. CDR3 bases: TGCGCCAGCAGCCAAGTGATTTCCGGAACCTACGAGCAGTACTTC. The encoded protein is CASSQVISGTYEQYF.

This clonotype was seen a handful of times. The DNA of the CDR3 is TGTGCCAGCAGCCAAGTTCTAGCGGGAGATTATCACAATGAGCAGTTCTTC. It is translated as CASSQVLAGDYHNEQFF. This chain joins TRBV14 and TRBJ2-1, with TRBD2 matching over 10 bases. V dropped 1 base and J dropped 5; count of bases not matched to a gene: 8. The CDR3 extends over 17 amino acids. Germline CDR1 and CDR2: SGHDN and FVKESK.

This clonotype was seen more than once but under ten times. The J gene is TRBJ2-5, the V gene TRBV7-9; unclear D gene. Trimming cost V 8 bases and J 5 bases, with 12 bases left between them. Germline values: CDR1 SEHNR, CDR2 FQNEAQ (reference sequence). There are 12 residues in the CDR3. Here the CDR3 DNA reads TGTGCCAGCGGGGTCATGGGGGAGACCCAGTACTTC. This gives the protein CASGVMGETQYF.

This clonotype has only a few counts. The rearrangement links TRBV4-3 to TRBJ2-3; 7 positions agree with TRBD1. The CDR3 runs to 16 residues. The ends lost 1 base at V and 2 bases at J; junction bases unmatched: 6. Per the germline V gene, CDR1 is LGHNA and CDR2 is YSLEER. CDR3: CASSQGPGGSTDTQYF. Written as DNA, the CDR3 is TGCGCCAGCAGCCAAGGTCCAGGGGGATCCACAGATACGCAGTATTTT.

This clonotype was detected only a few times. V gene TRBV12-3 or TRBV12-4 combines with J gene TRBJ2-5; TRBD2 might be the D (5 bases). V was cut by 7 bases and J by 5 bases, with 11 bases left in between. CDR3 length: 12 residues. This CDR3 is CASNTGKETQYF. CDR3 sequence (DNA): TGTGCCAGCAACACGGGAAAGGAGACCCAGTACTTC.

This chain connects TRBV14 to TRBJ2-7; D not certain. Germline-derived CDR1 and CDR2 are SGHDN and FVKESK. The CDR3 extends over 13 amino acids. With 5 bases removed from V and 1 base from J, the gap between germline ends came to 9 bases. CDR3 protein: CASSAYASYEQYF. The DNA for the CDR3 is TGTGCCAGCAGCGCTTACGCTTCCTACGAGCAGTACTTC.

CDR3 sequence (DNA): TGTGCCAGCAATCGGGATAATGGTGGAGATACGCAGTATTTT. Amino acid sequence: CASNRDNGGDTQYF. The chain couples TRBV6-2 or TRBV6-3 to TRBJ2-3, with D perhaps TRBD2 (5 bases). Germline CDR1 is MNHEY and CDR2 is SVGEGT. The germline V and J ends were trimmed by 7 bases and 5 bases, with 16 bases remaining between them. The CDR3 length is 14 residues.

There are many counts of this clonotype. CDR3 coding DNA: TGTGCCAGCAGTCCAGGGGGCGCAGAGACCCAGTACTTC. Translating it yields CASSPGGAETQYF. The chain uses TRBV12-3 or TRBV12-4 and TRBJ2-5; 8 nucleotides align to TRBD1. J gave up 4 bases and V 5 bases, and 3 bases lay outside the gene matches. There are 13 residues in the CDR3.

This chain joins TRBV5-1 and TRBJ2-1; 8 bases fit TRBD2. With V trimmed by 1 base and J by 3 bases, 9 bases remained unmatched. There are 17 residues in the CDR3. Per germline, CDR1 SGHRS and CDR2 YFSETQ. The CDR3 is CASSLLPSREGYNEQFF. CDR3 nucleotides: TGCGCCAGCAGCTTGCTACCGAGTCGGGAGGGCTACAATGAGCAGTTCTTC. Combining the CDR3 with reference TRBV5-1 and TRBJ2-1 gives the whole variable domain KAGVTQTPRYLIKTRGQQVTLSCSPISGHRSVSWYQQTPGQGLQFLFEYFSETQRNKGNFPGRFSGRQFSNSRSEMNVSTLELGDSALYLCASSLLPSREGYNEQFFGPGTRLTVL.

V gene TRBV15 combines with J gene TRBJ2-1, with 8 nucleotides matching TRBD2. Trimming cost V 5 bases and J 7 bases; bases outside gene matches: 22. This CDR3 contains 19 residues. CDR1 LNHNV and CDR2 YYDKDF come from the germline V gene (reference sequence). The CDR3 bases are TGTGCCACCAGCGGCCGAAGGACAGAGTCGGCGGGAGGCGATAATGAGCAGTTCTTC. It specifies CATSGRRTESAGGDNEQFF.

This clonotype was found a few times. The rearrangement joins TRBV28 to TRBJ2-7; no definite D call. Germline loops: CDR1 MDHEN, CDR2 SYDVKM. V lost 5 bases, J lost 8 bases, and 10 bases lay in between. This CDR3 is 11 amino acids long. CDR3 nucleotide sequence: TGTGCCAGCAGTCTAGGGAAACAGCAGTACTTC. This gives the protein CASSLGKQQYF.

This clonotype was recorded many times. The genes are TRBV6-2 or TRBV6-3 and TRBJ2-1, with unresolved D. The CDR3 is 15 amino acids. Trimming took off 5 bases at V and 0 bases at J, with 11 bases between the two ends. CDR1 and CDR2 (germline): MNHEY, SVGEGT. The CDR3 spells CASSQGGVSYNEQFF. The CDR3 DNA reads TGTGCCAGCAGTCAAGGCGGAGTCTCCTACAATGAGCAGTTCTTC.

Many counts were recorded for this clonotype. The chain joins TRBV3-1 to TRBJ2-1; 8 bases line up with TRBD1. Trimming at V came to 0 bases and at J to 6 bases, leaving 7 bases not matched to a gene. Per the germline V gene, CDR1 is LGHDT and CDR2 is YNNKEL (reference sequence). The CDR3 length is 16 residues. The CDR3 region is CASSQDWTGYGNEQFF. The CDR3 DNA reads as TGTGCCAGCAGCCAAGATTGGACAGGGTATGGCAATGAGCAGTTCTTC.

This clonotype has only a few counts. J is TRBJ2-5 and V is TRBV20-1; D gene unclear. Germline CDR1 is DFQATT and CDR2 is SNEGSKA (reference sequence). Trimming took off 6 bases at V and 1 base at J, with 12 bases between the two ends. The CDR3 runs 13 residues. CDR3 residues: CSAKGWTQETQYF. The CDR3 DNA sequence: TGCAGTGCCAAGGGTTGGACCCAAGAGACCCAGTACTTC.

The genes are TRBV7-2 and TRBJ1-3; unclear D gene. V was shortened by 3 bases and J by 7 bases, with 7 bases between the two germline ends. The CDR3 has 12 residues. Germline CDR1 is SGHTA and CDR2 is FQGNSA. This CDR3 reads CASSFGQNTIYF. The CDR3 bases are TGTGCCAGCAGCTTCGGCCAGAACACCATATATTTT.

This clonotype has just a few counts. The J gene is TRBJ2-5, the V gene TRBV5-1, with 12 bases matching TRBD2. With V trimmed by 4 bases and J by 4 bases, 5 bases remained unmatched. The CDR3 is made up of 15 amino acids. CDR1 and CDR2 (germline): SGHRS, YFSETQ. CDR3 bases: TGCGCCAGCAGCCCCTCTAGCGGGAGGGTAGAGACCCAGTACTTC. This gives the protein CASSPSSGRVETQYF.

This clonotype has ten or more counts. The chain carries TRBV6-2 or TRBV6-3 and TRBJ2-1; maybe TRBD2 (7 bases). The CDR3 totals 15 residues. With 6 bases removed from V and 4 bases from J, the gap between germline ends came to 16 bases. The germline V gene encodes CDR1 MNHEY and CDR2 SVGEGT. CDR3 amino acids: CASRPRGGGYNEQFF. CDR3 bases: TGTGCCAGCAGGCCCCGCGGGGGCGGGTACAATGAGCAGTTCTTC.